This section outlines one TCR beta chain sequence together with its context. Its specific antigen is unknown. Base quality data are lacking; no much larger clone is found one base away. This sample was taken from a study of shared clonotypes between healthy human individuals (dated by TCRdb to 2019 to 2021). Turning to the overall study: The cohort included a few men and a couple of women between 18 and 49 years of age. For each donor, CD4 naive and CD4 memory were each given three plates, CD8 naive was given two plates, and CD8 memory was given one plate. The study deeply sequenced blood TCR repertoires of about 5 healthy adults to estimate repertoire size and the extent of clonotype sharing between individuals. Libraries were prepared and TCR repertoires were sequenced by different laboratories using diverse techniques, in order to increase sequencing depth and limit assay-specific biases. Between about 0.85 and 10 billion PBMCs per donor were obtained by leukapheresis.

Overall results and qualifications from the work: Higher generation probabilities were observed for clonotypes shared by all four sorted-subset donors than for non-shared clonotypes. Naive subsets generally had larger estimated clonotype richness than memory subsets. Sampling was restricted to blood, and TCR repertoires in tissue are likely to differ from TCR repertoires in blood. Pairwise subsampling indicated that sequencing depth was expected to affect the degree of clonotype sharing among donors. Because the study included only a small number of donors, the genetic and exposure-history diversity represented was limited. Across a few donors, approximately 4.6% of naive CD4, roughly 3.5% of naive CD8, roughly 2.3% of memory CD4, and under 0.45% of memory CD8 clonotypes were shared. Even with the large sequencing depth, rarefaction of the sorted-subset datasets indicated that sequencing was incomplete.

The donors were healthy, HIV-negative adults who had no recently reported acute infections or vaccinations. Only Caucasian adults living in Nashville, Tennessee, USA were represented among the donors. CD4+ T cells were enriched by magnetic negative selection, after which naive cells were positively selected on CD45RA and the negative fraction was taken as the memory subset. After blood collection by leukapheresis, PBMCs were isolated using Ficoll-Histopaque density gradient centrifugation and then cryopreserved in the vapor phase of liquid nitrogen. Analytical flow cytometry was used to check the purity and quantity of every magnetically sorted T cell population. Each sorted fraction had its genomic DNA isolated and then quantified by UV absorbance on a Nanodrop 2000c. Trimming at the junction amounts to 5 bases on V and 2 bases on J, and the germline ends lie 12 bases apart. CDR1 and CDR2, looked up from the germline V gene, are SGHAT and FQNNGV. The CDR3 runs 15 amino acids, cysteine and phenylalanine included. Left in the record is the CDR3 DNA by itself, 45 bases read in frame from the first base.

Using the deep immunoSEQ assay, multiplex PCR amplified TCR CDR3 regions from genomic DNA. For each cell subset, the extracted genomic DNA was distributed evenly across all wells of several immunoSEQ 96-well plates, and each plate served as one replicate. Each replicate PCR for sorted subsets received about 220 ng genomic DNA, equal to roughly 33,000 T cell genomes. The purified libraries were quantified using a Qubit 3.0 fluorometer, sized with a Bioanalyzer 2100, and then quantified again using the KAPA Library Quantification kit. Every immunoSEQ 96-well plate was sequenced on a dedicated single-read 150-cycle Illumina NextSeq 550 flow cell. Per the authors' processing: Because the immunoSEQ output included only junctional sequences and no quality scores, the filtering could not be the same as the filtering used for full-length reads. To assign V/J genes and CDR3, sequences were annotated against IMGT germline references using PyIR, a Python wrapper for IgBLAST v1.9. Reads with weak V/J assignments (E-value above 1e-6), missing CDR3, stop codons, out-of-frame junctions, or ambiguous translated residues were removed. A V3J clonotype was defined by an identical inferred V gene, J gene, and CDR3 amino acid sequence. To compute the percentage overlap between repertoires, the number of shared unique clonotypes was divided by the size of the smaller repertoire. Three approaches were used to assess repertoire richness: RTK rarefaction, the Chao1 estimator, and Recon v2.1 estimates of unobserved clonotypes. For all TCRbeta clonotypes obtained by the gDNA method from a few donors, generation probabilities were computed with OLGA. TCRdb retrieved this table from immuneACCESS and kept in-frame rearrangements only. Not all clones are present; in checked studies, unresolved V genes account for under half, and no reason is known for the remainder. V, J and clone size are taken as reported in that table, and D and trimming were inferred from the DNA itself. The sample table holds millions of clones, of which approximately 93% were seen once. The ten top clones hold around 0.4% of the sample.

This chain is built from TRBV11-2 and TRBJ1-4, with the D gene call left open. Sequencing was done on a sample of naive CD4+ T cells from PBMCs. This specimen's cell subset or site label, per the study, means: CD45RA+ positively selected. The receptor's source is a man aged 18 to 30 in good health. Some clones in this sample may be carry-over from other donors' samples. The DNA sequence is TGTGCCAGCAGCCCCAGGTCCGCGACTAATGAAAAACTGTTTTTT. Its protein is CASSPRSATNEKLFF.